This T cell receptor (beta chain) derives from a study of T cells expressing NK-cell markers. Turning to the study itself: The TCR beta repertoires originated in sorted CD3+CD56+NKG2C+, CD3+CD56+NKG2C- and CD3+CD56-NKG2C+ T cells. Out of eight donors sequenced, seven tested HCMV-seropositive and the remaining one seronegative. Study results and limitations: Where four donors were concerned, these clonotypes also led the CD3+CD56-NKG2C+ fraction.

With respect to this clonotype: Its antigen is as yet unknown.

As the method of synthesis, 5'RACE template switching with UMIs yielded TCR beta cDNA. With the 5' RACE reads reprocessed, TCRdb shows one record per CDR3 protein and no DNA. This repertoire includes hundreds of thousands of distinct CDR3 sequences. This TCR was recovered from a woman between 18 and 70 years old in good health. The sample comprised blood T cells: a sorted CD56 or NKG2C T cell subset, CD4+ or CD8+ T cells, or bulk PBMC T cells (not recorded which).

CDR3 amino acids: CASRSLGGLKEETQYF. The chain employs TRBV7-7 and TRBJ2-5; the D gene TCRdb calls, TRBD1, cannot be checked with no DNA. The V gene's germline CDR1 is SSHAT and CDR2 FNYEAQ (reference sequence). There are 16 residues in the CDR3.